This TCR beta chain was profiled in a study of control samples from healthy donors and cancer patients. Method: immunoSEQ multiplex PCR; TCRdb's copy keeps in-frame clones and lacks some. The sample carries approximately 90,000 clones, about 88% recorded once. This clone has just one count. The CDR3 contains 16 residues. CDR1 and CDR2 (germline): WSHSY, SAAADI. V was clipped by 3 bases and J by 6 bases; unmatched bases: 11. The V and J genes are TRBV10-2 and TRBJ1-2, with 9 bases lining up with TRBD1. The TCR was taken from a man aged 65 to 79 with lung cancer. Sample: PBMCs. In DNA form, the CDR3 reads TGCGCCAGCAGTGATCCACGAGGGACAGGGAGGAATGGCTACACCTTC. This codes for CASSDPRGTGRNGYTF.